Listed below are T cell receptor beta chains from one sample, sequenced in a study of T cells in Graves' hyperthyroidism and ophthalmopathy. TCRdb independently ran MiXCR on the multiplex PCR reads; one entry per CDR3 protein. The sample includes some 500,000 distinct CDR3 sequences, about 16% of them seen just once. Specimen: blood. The source of these receptors is a woman in her twenties or thirties with Graves' ophthalmopathy. Each CDR3 is given with its conserved first and last residue. A D gene is named only where the DNA matches it firmly. Some rows have no size entry. The others give once, few or many, or a class for an expanded clone.

d_call,j_call,clone_size,v_call,cdr3_nt,cdr3_aa
TRBD2,TRBJ2-1,few,TRBV6-1,TGTGCCAGCAGTACGGCTAGCGGGAGTGTGGATGAGCAGTTCTTC,CASSTASGSVDEQFF
-,TRBJ1-6,many,TRBV4-3,TGCGCCAGCAGCCAAGAGGGGGGGGGCTCCTATAATTCACCCCTCCACTTT,CASSQEGGGSYNSPLHF
-,TRBJ1-2,many,TRBV3-1,TGTGCCAGCAGCCCCGGAGACTATGGCTACACCTTC,CASSPGDYGYTF
-,TRBJ2-1,-,TRBV20-1,TGCAGTGCTAGAGATCTTTCCTACAATGAGCAGTTCTTC,CSARDLSYNEQFF
-,TRBJ1-1,few,TRBV5-5,TGTGCCAGCAGCTTTCATTCGGCGGTGAACACTGAAGCTTTCTTT,CASSFHSAVNTEAFF
-,TRBJ2-1,few,TRBV7-2,TGTGCCAGCAGCCGAGCCCTCCTCTCCTACAATGAGCAGTTCTTC,CASSRALLSYNEQFF
-,TRBJ2-3,many,TRBV12-3/TRBV12-4,TGTGCCAGCAGTTTTTGGGGTGGGGGACGGCGCAAAGATACGCAGTATTTT,CASSFWGGGRRKDTQYF
TRBD1,TRBJ2-7,many,TRBV11-2,TGTGCCAGCAGCAACGACAGGGCCTACGAGCAGTACTTC,CASSNDRAYEQYF
-,TRBJ2-7,many,TRBV4-3,TGCGCCAGCAGCCAAGGGGACGCAACCTACGAGCAGTACTTC,CASSQGDATYEQYF
TRBD2,TRBJ2-7,-,TRBV29-1,TGCAGCGTAGGGGGACTAGGACGGGACTACGAGCAGTACTTC,CSVGGLGRDYEQYF
TRBD1,TRBJ1-6,few,TRBV18,TGTGCCAGCTCAGCCGGGACAGGACGCTCCTATAATTCACCCCTCCACTTT,CASSAGTGRSYNSPLHF
-,TRBJ1-2,-,TRBV20-1,TGCAGTGCCGCCCCAGGGGATCCTGGCTACACCTTC,CSAAPGDPGYTF
TRBD2,TRBJ2-3,-,TRBV20-1,TGCAGTGCCCCTAGCGGGAGGGGTGCAGATACGCAGTATTTT,CSAPSGRGADTQYF
-,TRBJ1-1,many,TRBV18,TGTGCCAGCTCACTCGACCTACGGGACACTGAAGCTTTCTTT,CASSLDLRDTEAFF
-,TRBJ2-7,-,TRBV4-3,TGCGCCAGCAGCCAAGAGAGGGCCAGGGGTAGCGTCGGCGAGCAGTACTTC,CASSQERARGSVGEQYF
-,TRBJ2-7,once,TRBV20-1,TGCAGTGCTAGCACAGGGGACTACCAGCAGTACTTC,CSASTGDYQQYF
TRBD2,TRBJ2-7,many,TRBV30,TGTGCCTGGAGTGTCGTCGCGGGAGTCCACGAGCAGTACTTC,CAWSVVAGVHEQYF
-,TRBJ2-2,few,TRBV7-9,TGTGCCAGCAGCGCCCTAAGGCAGAACACCGGGGAGCTGTTTTTT,CASSALRQNTGELFF
-,TRBJ1-1,few,TRBV4-3,TGCGCCAGCAGCCAGGCTTTTGGAGGTTTCACTGAAGCTTTCTTT,CASSQAFGGFTEAFF
-,TRBJ2-1,-,TRBV12-3/TRBV12-4,TGTGCCAGCAGGTTAGTCGATGAGCAGTTCTTC,CASRLVDEQFF
TRBD2,TRBJ2-3,many,TRBV12-3/TRBV12-4,TGTGCCAGCAGTTTCACAAAACTAGCGGGAGGGTCAGATACGCAGTATTTT,CASSFTKLAGGSDTQYF
-,TRBJ2-2,-,TRBV20-1,TGCAGTGCTAGAGATATGGTAATTGGGACCGGGGAGCTGTTTTTT,CSARDMVIGTGELFF
-,TRBJ2-7,many,TRBV28,TGTGCCAGCAGTGACACGGTAGAGCTACCCCTCTACGAGCAGTACTTC,CASSDTVELPLYEQYF
-,TRBJ2-7,many,TRBV7-2,TGTGCCAGCAACTTAAGAATCGGCGGGTACCGTAGCGACTCCTACGAGCAGTACTTC,CASNLRIGGYRSDSYEQYF
TRBD1,TRBJ2-7,-,TRBV11-2,TGTGCCAGCAGCTTCCAGGGGGCCTTTTTATACGAGCAGTACTTC,CASSFQGAFLYEQYF
TRBD1,TRBJ1-5,-,TRBV24-1,TGTGCCACCAGTGACCCAACCCCGGACAGGGGACGAGGGCAGCCCCAGCATTTT,CATSDPTPDRGRGQPQHF
TRBD1,TRBJ2-5,many,TRBV6-2/TRBV6-3,TGTGCCAGTCACTGGGACAGGGAAGAGACCCAGTACTTC,CASHWDREETQYF
-,TRBJ2-2,many,TRBV28,TGTGCCAGCAGTCCTAGGGGGGCCGAGAACACCGGGGAGCTGTTTTTT,CASSPRGAENTGELFF
-,TRBJ1-4,-,TRBV12-3/TRBV12-4,TGTGCCAGCAGTTTATGGGCTAATGAAAAACTGTTTTTT,CASSLWANEKLFF
-,TRBJ2-7,many,TRBV27,TGTGCCAGCAGTCCTTACCCGGACAACGGCCCTTACGAGCAGTACTTC,CASSPYPDNGPYEQYF
-,TRBJ2-1,-,TRBV10-1,TGCGCCAGCAGTGAAGGAGTCAATGAGCAGTTCTTC,CASSEGVNEQFF
-,TRBJ2-3,many,TRBV20-1,TGCAGTGCTAGACTAGAAGGGCAGTATTTT,CSARLEGQYF
TRBD2,TRBJ2-1,many,TRBV30,TGTGCCTGGAGTGTTTTAGCGGGAGACTACAATGAGCAGTTCTTC,CAWSVLAGDYNEQFF
-,TRBJ2-5,many,TRBV11-2,TGTGCCAGCAGCGCCGGGACAACGCAAGAGACCCAGTACTTC,CASSAGTTQETQYF
-,TRBJ1-1,many,TRBV5-1,TGCGCCAGCAGCTTCCAAAGTGAGGGCACCGCTGAAGCTTTCTTT,CASSFQSEGTAEAFF
TRBD1,TRBJ2-7,-,TRBV5-1,TGCGCCAGCAGCTTGTACAGGGGAACCTCCTACGAGCAGTACTTC,CASSLYRGTSYEQYF
-,TRBJ2-3,-,TRBV28,TGTGCCAGCAGTTTCGAGGGGCATACGCAGTATTTT,CASSFEGHTQYF
-,TRBJ1-5,many,TRBV2,TGTGCCAGCAGTGAAGCGCTGGCTAATCAGCCCCAGCATTTT,CASSEALANQPQHF
-,TRBJ2-1,-,TRBV3-1,TGTGCCAGCAGCCGAGGGGGTCAGACAGTGATAAATGAGCAGTTCTTC,CASSRGGQTVINEQFF
-,TRBJ2-7,few,TRBV11-2,TGTGCCAGCAGCTTTTTAGAGGTGAGCTCCTACGAGCAGTACTTC,CASSFLEVSSYEQYF
TRBD2,TRBJ2-1,many,TRBV2,TGTGCCAGCAGACCCAGCGGGAGCGGCGGTTCGGAGCAGTTCTTC,CASRPSGSGGSEQFF
-,TRBJ1-4,-,TRBV14,TGTGCCAGCAGCCAAGTCAGGCTGGGGAATGAAAAACTGTTTTTT,CASSQVRLGNEKLFF
TRBD2,TRBJ2-3,few,TRBV9,TGTGCCAGCAGCGTGACTAGCGGACATAGCACAGATACGCAGTATTTT,CASSVTSGHSTDTQYF
-,TRBJ1-1,many,TRBV20-1,TGCAGTGCCCGACGACAGGCCAACACTGAAGCTTTCTTT,CSARRQANTEAFF
TRBD2,TRBJ2-1,few,TRBV9,TGTGCCAGCAGCGTAGGGGCGGGAGGGGCAATGGGCGAGCAGTTCTTC,CASSVGAGGAMGEQFF
-,TRBJ2-6,-,TRBV28,TGTGCCAGCAGTTTATGGGGGGCCGACCTTCCTGGGGCCAACGTCCTGACTTTC,CASSLWGADLPGANVLTF
-,TRBJ2-7,-,TRBV6-2/TRBV6-3,TGTGCCAGCAGTTTTCCCGGGTTGACCTACGAGCAGTACTTC,CASSFPGLTYEQYF
TRBD2,TRBJ2-1,few,TRBV6-2/TRBV6-3,TGTGCCAGCAGCGGCTCCGGGACTATCTACAATGAGCAGTTCTTC,CASSGSGTIYNEQFF
-,TRBJ1-2,many,TRBV18,TGTGCCACCCCCGAGGTGGAGGGAGGAGGCTACACCTTC,CATPEVEGGGYTF
TRBD2,TRBJ2-2,many,TRBV28,TGTGCCAGCAGTCCCTGGGTAGCGGGAGTTAGCGCCGGGGAGCTGTTTTTT,CASSPWVAGVSAGELFF
-,TRBJ1-6,-,TRBV9,TGTGCCAGCAGCGAGGCGGACAGCTCAAATTCACCCCTCCACTTT,CASSEADSSNSPLHF
-,TRBJ2-5,-,TRBV7-6,TGTGCCAGCAGCCCCAGGGGCTCTGGAACAGAGACCCAGTACTTC,CASSPRGSGTETQYF
-,TRBJ2-6,-,TRBV7-2,TGTGCCAGCACACAAGGCTCTGGGGCCAACATCCTGACTTTC,CASTQGSGANILTF
TRBD1,TRBJ2-4,few,TRBV9,TGTGCCAGCAGCCCATCGTTCGGAACAGGGGCTCTAGCCAAAAACATTCAGTACTTC,CASSPSFGTGALAKNIQYF